This passage covers 27 T cell receptor beta chains from one sample sequenced in a study of shared clonotypes between healthy human individuals. Sequencing was performed with immunoSEQ multiplex PCR; in TCRdb, only in-frame clones are kept and a portion is missing. In the table there are over a million clones, 60% to 80% of which are singletons. Input material: memory CD4+ T cells sorted from blood. Subset: CD45RA-negative fraction. The receptors here all came from a man between 18 and 29 years old in good health.

DNA of the CDR3: TGTGCCAGCAGCTTGGCTAGCACGAGCACAGATACGCAGTATTTT. Its protein product is CASSLASTSTDTQYF. V and J are TRBV5-5 and TRBJ2-3, with D perhaps TRBD2 (5 bases). Between the trimmed V and J ends, which lost 0 bases and 0 bases, there was a span of 8 bases. CDR3 size: 15 residues. Germline V gene data show CDR1 as SGHKS and CDR2 as YYEKEE (reference sequence).

J is TRBJ2-7 and V is TRBV10-3; tentative D call: TRBD2 (6 bases). Germline-derived CDR1 and CDR2 are ENHRY and SYGVKD. The length of the CDR3 is 15 residues. Between the trimmed V and J ends, which lost 4 bases and 2 bases, there was a span of 15 bases. The CDR3 DNA reads as TGTGCCATCAGTGGGGAGGACCTAGGGGCCTACGAGCAGTACTTC. Translating it yields CAISGEDLGAYEQYF.

The CDR3 sequence: CASSGDRGLYEQYF. The CDR3 DNA reads as TGTGCCAGCAGTGGTGACAGGGGCCTATACGAGCAGTACTTC. This sequence joins TRBV2 and TRBJ2-7, with 8 bases identical to TRBD1. Germline values: CDR1 SNHLY, CDR2 FYNNEI. V was clipped by 4 bases and J by 4 bases; unmatched bases: 6. The CDR3 runs 14 residues. Full variable domain (outside the CDR3, taken from reference TRBV2 and TRBJ2-7): EPEVTQTPSHQVTQMGQEVILRCVPISNHLYFYWYRQILGQKVEFLVSFYNNEISEKSEIFDDQFSVERPDGSNFTLKIRSTKLEDSAMYFCASSGDRGLYEQYFGPGTRLTVT.

There are a few counts of this clone. This sample also contains other DNA sequences that code for the same CDR3. The chain links TRBV6-5 to TRBJ1-1; D is unclear. From germline, CDR1 is MNHEY and CDR2 SVGAGI. This CDR3 is 12 amino acids long. Trimming stripped 8 bases from V and 2 bases from J, with 9 bases between. The CDR3, as DNA: TGTGCCAGCGGCCGGGGTAACACTGAAGCTTTCTTT. This encodes CASGRGNTEAFF.

The chain is built from TRBV11-2 and TRBJ1-1; D is undetermined. V gave up 5 bases and J gave up 6 bases, with 10 bases separating them. The CDR3 totals 12 residues. Looked up from germline, CDR1 is SGHAT and CDR2 is FQNNGV. CDR3 residues: CASSPRVPEAFF. In DNA form, the CDR3 reads TGTGCCAGCAGCCCGCGGGTCCCTGAAGCTTTCTTT.

This chain uses TRBV19 with TRBJ1-4; D possibly corresponds to TRBD1 (5 bases). Germline V gene data show CDR1 as LNHDA and CDR2 as SQIVND (reference sequence). The CDR3 consists of 18 residues. V was trimmed by 2 bases and J by 7 bases, leaving 23 bases between them. CDR3 coding DNA: TGTGCCAGTAGTATAATGTCCAGGGCGGATCAGGAGGGTGAAAAACTGTTTTTT. It yields the protein CASSIMSRADQEGEKLFF.

This clone has a single count. V and J are TRBV10-2 and TRBJ2-1, with TRBD1 matching 9 bases. The CDR3 totals 18 residues. V trimming: 6 bases; J trimming: 7 bases; junction bases outside the gene matches: 19. Germline V CDR1 and CDR2: WSHSY, SAAADI. In nucleotides, the CDR3 is TGCGCCAGCAGCCCGGGACAGGGATTTCCCCCCCTGGTGAATGAGCAGTTCTTC. Translated: CASSPGQGFPPLVNEQFF.

A remark on this clone: This sample includes further DNA sequences coding for the same CDR3. The gene calls are TRBV18 and TRBJ2-3; D remains ambiguous. This CDR3 spans 15 amino acids. The V and J ends lost 3 bases and 2 bases respectively, with 12 bases between them. Per the germline V gene, CDR1 is KGHSH and CDR2 is LQKENI. The CDR3 loop is CASSPSAGLTDTQYF. The CDR3 DNA is TGTGCCAGCTCACCGTCCGCCGGCCTCACAGATACGCAGTATTTT.

This rearrangement joins TRBV27 to TRBJ1-1; D unclear. Germline V CDR1 and CDR2: MNHEY, SMNVEV (reference sequence). Trimming took 5 bases from V and 3 from J, leaving 13 bases between them. The CDR3 loop spans 14 amino acids. The CDR3 bases are TGTGCCAGCAGTACCCCCGGGAAGGACACTGAAGCTTTCTTT. Translated, it gives CASSTPGKDTEAFF.

The rearrangement joins TRBV11-2 to TRBJ2-2, with D uncertain. CDR3 size: 14 residues. The ends were cut back, 3 bases at V and 0 bases at J, with 5 bases in the middle. CDR1 SGHAT and CDR2 FQNNGV come from the germline V gene. The DNA for the CDR3 is TGTGCCAGCAGCTTTAACTCGAACACCGGGGAGCTGTTTTTT. It specifies CASSFNSNTGELFF.

The chain employs TRBV7-3 and TRBJ2-1, with 8 positions matching TRBD2. The CDR3 totals 14 residues. The germline gives CDR1 SGHTA, CDR2 FQGTGA. V shed 5 bases, J shed 7 bases, and the junction held 7 bases outside the gene matches. CDR3 coding DNA: TGTGCCAGCAGCCCCGCGGGGGGCAGGAATGAGCAGTTCTTC. This gives the protein CASSPAGGRNEQFF.

The V and J genes are TRBV28 and TRBJ1-4; D not resolved. There are 11 residues in the CDR3. CDR1 and CDR2 from the germline V gene are MDHEN and SYDVKM. V was cut by 10 bases and J by 4 bases, with 7 bases left in between. CDR3 sequence (DNA): TGTGCCACCATTGGTAATGAAAAACTGTTTTTT. Its translation is CATIGNEKLFF.

On this clone: Other DNA sequences from this sample encode an identical CDR3 as well. The gene calls are TRBV27 and TRBJ2-5; possibly TRBD2 for D (6 bases). Trimming left V 4 bases short and J 2 bases short, with 11 bases between. The CDR3 length is 14 residues. The germline CDR1 and CDR2 sequences are MNHEY and SMNVEV (reference sequence). CDR3 nucleotide sequence: TGTGCCAGCAGTTCACCGGGACTTCAAGAGACCCAGTACTTC. Its translation is CASSSPGLQETQYF.

This chain links TRBV10-3 with TRBJ2-2; the match to TRBD2 covers 10 bases. CDR3 length equals 16 residues. Germline CDR1 ENHRY, CDR2 SYGVKD. After removal of 7 bases from V and 1 base from J, the junction contained 6 bases not matched to a gene. The CDR3 loop reads CAINEREGLNTGELFF. CDR3 nucleotides: TGTGCCATCAACGAGCGGGAGGGCCTGAACACCGGGGAGCTGTTTTTT.

This clone was seen a few times. This sequence joins TRBV25-1 and TRBJ2-7; the D gene could be TRBD1 or TRBD2 (5 bases each). The germline CDR1 and CDR2 sequences are MGHDK and SYGVNS. This CDR3 comprises 14 residues. The V gene lost 3 bases and the J gene lost 5 bases, with 14 bases spanning the gap. CDR3 nucleotides: TGTGCCAGCAGTGACGCGCCCGGGGACCACGAGCAGTACTTC. This gives the protein CASSDAPGDHEQYF.

The rearrangement joins TRBV9 to TRBJ1-5, with no clear D. V was clipped by 0 bases and J by 5 bases, with 6 bases between them. This CDR3 has 13 residues. Germline V CDR1 and CDR2: SGDLS, YYNGEE. CDR3 DNA sequence: TGTGCCAGCAGCGTAGATGGTCATCAGCCCCAGCATTTT. It codes for CASSVDGHQPQHF.

V usage is TRBV6-1 and J usage is TRBJ1-5, with 8 bases matching TRBD1. With V trimmed by 6 bases and J by 6 bases, 7 bases remained unmatched. Germline values: CDR1 MNHNS, CDR2 SASEGT. The length of the CDR3 is 14 residues. In DNA form, the CDR3 reads TGTGCCAGCAGCGTGGACAGGGTGGGTCAGCCCCAGCATTTT. Protein sequence: CASSVDRVGQPQHF.

The CDR3 loop is CASSSSGTAYEQYF. DNA of the CDR3: TGTGCCAGCAGCTCCTCCGGGACAGCCTACGAGCAGTACTTC. The chain recombines TRBV9 with TRBJ2-7; 7 bases are a match to TRBD1. CDR3 length equals 14 residues. V was pared by 4 bases and J by 2 bases, with 6 bases of the junction left unmatched. Germline assignment: CDR1 SGDLS and CDR2 YYNGEE.

Of note for this clone: The identical CDR3 is also encoded by other nucleotide sequences in the sample. The J gene is TRBJ1-2, the V gene TRBV9; D gene unclear. Per germline, CDR1 SGDLS and CDR2 YYNGEE. Between the trimmed V and J ends, which lost 0 bases and 2 bases, there was a span of 5 bases. The CDR3 runs 13 residues. The CDR3 DNA follows: TGTGCCAGCAGCGTAGATAGAAACTATGGCTACACCTTC. The encoded protein is CASSVDRNYGYTF.

The rearrangement links TRBV27 to TRBJ1-2; a possible D gene is TRBD1 (5 bases). This CDR3 region has 16 residues. With 4 bases removed from V and 5 bases from J, the gap between germline ends came to 20 bases. Germline V gives CDR1 MNHEY, CDR2 SMNVEV (reference sequence). CDR3: CASSSRRGGEGYGYTF. CDR3 nucleotide sequence: TGTGCCAGCAGTTCCAGAAGGGGAGGGGAAGGTTATGGCTACACCTTC.

The CDR3: CSVGYRSTSTDTQYF. The CDR3 DNA is TGCAGCGTTGGCTACAGGAGCACAAGCACAGATACGCAGTATTTT. The gene calls are TRBV29-1 and TRBJ2-3; D possibly corresponds to TRBD1 (5 bases). The CDR3 is made up of 15 amino acids. The germline V gene encodes CDR1 SQVTM and CDR2 ANQGSEA. Trimming pared 4 bases from V and 0 bases from J, leaving 14 bases between.

This clone was picked up a small number of times. Other nucleotide sequences from this sample produce the same CDR3. V and J are TRBV5-6 and TRBJ1-2, with D possibly matching TRBD1 (5 bases). The germline V gene has CDR1 SGHDT and CDR2 YYEEEE. Trimming cost V 4 bases and J 1 base, with 8 bases left between them. The CDR3 length is 13 residues. DNA of the CDR3: TGTGCCAGCAGCCCGGGACTTAACTATGGCTACACCTTC. Its protein product is CASSPGLNYGYTF.

This clone has only a few counts. The J gene is TRBJ2-7, the V gene TRBV27; D remains ambiguous. The CDR3 is made up of 14 amino acids. Per germline, CDR1 MNHEY and CDR2 SMNVEV (reference sequence). The V and J ends lost 0 bases and 8 bases respectively, with 14 bases between them. CDR3 nucleotide sequence: TGTGCCAGCAGTTTATCGAGGCTCGAAGGGAAGCAGTACTTC. Translation gives CASSLSRLEGKQYF.

The table lists this clone with a few counts. CDR3 amino acids: CASSIAADREQYF. The DNA for the CDR3 is TGTGCCAGTAGTATAGCGGCGGACCGGGAGCAGTACTTC. V and J are TRBV19 and TRBJ2-7; no definite D call. This CDR3 is 13 amino acids long. Germline CDR1 LNHDA, CDR2 SQIVND (reference sequence). V lost 1 base, J lost 7 bases, and 11 bases lay in between.

This clone was found a few times. J is TRBJ1-1 and V is TRBV4-1, with D perhaps matching TRBD1 (5 bases). The germline CDR1 and CDR2 sequences are MGHRA and YSYEKL. This CDR3 is built from 13 residues. Between the trimmed V and J ends, which lost 3 bases and 5 bases, there was a span of 10 bases. The CDR3 DNA follows: TGCGCCAGCAGCCAGAGGGGTACAACTGAAGCTTTCTTT. Its protein is CASSQRGTTEAFF.

V and J are TRBV5-1 and TRBJ1-6; 8 bases match TRBD1. Germline values: CDR1 SGHRS, CDR2 YFSETQ. V lost 3 bases and J lost 10; bases outside the gene matches: 6. This CDR3 is built from 14 residues. CDR3 nucleotides: TGCGCCAGCAGCTCGACAGGGGTGGGCTCACCCCTCCACTTT. It translates to CASSSTGVGSPLHF.

This clone was observed a handful of times. The chain joins TRBV14 to TRBJ1-6, with unresolved D. This CDR3 has 16 amino acids. Trimming removed 0 bases at V and 10 bases at J, with 16 bases between. CDR1 is SGHDN and CDR2 is FVKESK in the germline V gene. The CDR3 protein is CASSQDIVGSGSPLHF. The CDR3 coding sequence is TGTGCCAGCAGCCAAGATATAGTCGGATCGGGATCACCCCTCCACTTT.